Shown below are 32 T cell receptor beta chains from a single sample sequenced in a study of CD8+ T cells in alopecia areata. As to treatment: oral pan-JAK inhibitor, 5-10 mg twice daily. Extraction and reverse transcription of RNA yielded cDNA as the sequencing template. The method was immunoSEQ multiplex PCR; TCRdb's version includes in-frame clones alone and lacks a portion of them. Here the sample spans about 200,000 clones, 35% to 40% being singletons. The source was CD4+ T cells sorted from blood, collected at approximately week 30, from a patient treated with tofacitinib. These receptors were collected from a human donor with alopecia areata.

The V gene is TRBV6-5, the J gene TRBJ1-2, with 10 bases lining up with TRBD1. From germline, CDR1 is MNHEY and CDR2 SVGAGI. Trimming at V came to 0 bases and at J to 8 bases, leaving 6 bases not matched to a gene. The CDR3 consists of 15 residues. CDR3 amino acids: CASSYSPGTGDGYTF. The CDR3 coding sequence is TGTGCCAGCAGTTACTCGCCCGGGACAGGGGACGGCTACACCTTC.

A few counts support this clone. The chain uses TRBV29-1 and TRBJ2-4; maybe TRBD1 (6 bases). V shed 4 bases and J shed 9 bases, with 16 bases lying between them. CDR1 SQVTM and CDR2 ANQGSEA come from the germline V gene. This CDR3 is built from 13 residues. CDR3 DNA sequence: TGCAGCGTTGTAAGGGGGTATCAAACCATTCAGTACTTC. Protein product: CSVVRGYQTIQYF.

V gene TRBV6-6 combines with J gene TRBJ1-5; 7 bases map to TRBD1. J gave up 4 bases and V 2 bases, and 8 bases lay outside the gene matches. The CDR3 is 16 residues long. Germline V lookup: CDR1 MNHNY, CDR2 SVGAGI (reference sequence). The CDR3 loop reads CASSYGSGQINQPQHF. CDR3 in DNA: TGTGCCAGCAGTTACGGGTCGGGACAGATAAATCAGCCCCAGCATTTT.

V usage is TRBV10-1 and J usage is TRBJ2-2, with TRBD1 matching 7 bases. Germline V CDR1 and CDR2: WNHNN, SYGVQD (reference sequence). The CDR3 is made up of 14 amino acids. V gave up 7 bases and J gave up 4 bases; unmatched junction bases: 6. CDR3 residues: CASKPGQSTGELFF. In DNA form, the CDR3 reads TGCGCCAGCAAGCCGGGACAGAGCACCGGGGAGCTGTTTTTT.

The chain is built from TRBV5-1 and TRBJ1-2; D gene unclear. V lost 7 bases and J 2 bases, leaving 6 bases between the germline ends. Per the germline V gene, CDR1 is SGHRS and CDR2 is YFSETQ. The CDR3 length is 11 residues. The chain's CDR3 is CASGSNYGYTF. The CDR3 DNA reads as TGCGCCAGCGGGTCCAACTATGGCTACACCTTC.

The chain recombines TRBV10-3 with TRBJ1-1; TRBD1 is a possible D gene (5 bases). Deletions cut 8 bases from V and 1 base from J, with 11 bases between. CDR1 and CDR2 from the germline V gene are ENHRY and SYGVKD. The CDR3 totals 13 residues. Written as DNA, the CDR3 is TGTGCCATCGAGGGCAGGGAGAACACTGAAGCTTTCTTT. Encoded protein: CAIEGRENTEAFF.

The rearrangement uses TRBV28 and TRBJ2-3; D is undetermined. CDR1 and CDR2 (germline): MDHEN, SYDVKM. Trimming shortened V by 5 bases and J by 6 bases, and 9 bases separated the two germline ends. This CDR3 contains 12 residues. DNA of the CDR3: TGTGCCAGCAGTGCCCCGGGTGATACGCAGTATTTT. Its protein product is CASSAPGDTQYF.

There are a few counts of this clone. The CDR3 coding sequence is TGTGCCAGTAGTATAGCGGGGAGCTACACCTTC. It codes for CASSIAGSYTF. V is TRBV19 and J is TRBJ1-2, with D unresolved. The CDR3 has 11 residues. Germline V gene lookup returns CDR1 LNHDA and CDR2 SQIVND (reference sequence). The V end lost 1 base, the J end lost 9 bases, and 6 bases lay between the germline ends.

V is TRBV7-3 and J is TRBJ2-3, with D possibly being TRBD2 (5 bases). Germline assignment: CDR1 SGHTA and CDR2 FQGTGA. The CDR3 spans 16 residues. With 2 bases removed from V and 0 bases from J, the gap between germline ends came to 12 bases. CDR3 sequence: CASSLSGKPSTDTQYF. In DNA, the CDR3 is TGTGCCAGCAGCTTATCGGGGAAACCTAGCACAGATACGCAGTATTTT.

This clone was detected a few times. The genes are TRBV5-1 and TRBJ1-2; perhaps TRBD1 as D (5 bases). The length of the CDR3 is 15 residues. Germline V CDR1 and CDR2: SGHRS, YFSETQ. The V and J ends lost 4 bases and 8 bases respectively, with 21 bases between them. The CDR3 DNA sequence: TGCGCCAGCAGCCAGGGTTTTACGGAAGTATGGGGCTACACCTTC. Its translation is CASSQGFTEVWGYTF.

The V call is TRBV7-2, the J call TRBJ2-5, with 7 bases aligning to TRBD1. V gave up 4 bases and J gave up 2 bases; unmatched junction bases: 13. CDR1 is SGHTA and CDR2 is FQGNSA in the germline V gene. The length of the CDR3 is 17 residues. CDR3 DNA sequence: TGTGCCAGCAGCTCCCTATTTCTCAGGGGGATACAAGAGACCCAGTACTTC. Protein: CASSSLFLRGIQETQYF.

The chain has TRBV6-5 and TRBJ1-2; tentative D call: TRBD1 (6 bases). Germline CDR1 is MNHEY and CDR2 is SVGAGI. This CDR3 has 13 amino acids. Between the trimmed V and J ends, which lost 4 bases and 5 bases, there was a span of 11 bases. CDR3 nucleotide sequence: TGTGCCAGCAGTTCTCAGGGGTGGTATGGCTACACCTTC. This sequence encodes CASSSQGWYGYTF.

This clone was seen only a few times. V and J are TRBV30 and TRBJ1-1; D uncertain. Germline CDR1 GTSNPN, CDR2 SVGIG (reference sequence). The CDR3 has 13 residues. Trimming took off 0 bases at V and 10 bases at J, with 15 bases between the two ends. CDR3 DNA sequence: TGTGCCTGGAGTGTGGGCGGCCCAAAGGGAGCTTTCTTT. This codes for CAWSVGGPKGAFF.

This clone is a singleton in its sample. The chain links TRBV6-6 to TRBJ1-2; D is possibly TRBD1 (5 bases). Germline CDR1 is MNHNY and CDR2 is SVGAGI (reference sequence). Between the trimmed V and J ends, which lost 7 bases and 7 bases, there was a span of 16 bases. The CDR3 spans 13 residues. The CDR3 nucleotides read TGTGCCAGCACCACTCAGGGATTTCGTGGCTACACCTTC. It is translated as CASTTQGFRGYTF.

This clone was recorded only once. J is TRBJ2-1 and V is TRBV20-1, with D uncertain. CDR1 is DFQATT and CDR2 is SNEGSKA in the germline V gene (reference sequence). The CDR3 has 11 amino acids. Trimming took off 5 bases at V and 6 bases at J, with 8 bases between the two ends. CDR3 loop: CSAYRGNEQFF. The CDR3 region has the DNA TGCAGTGCTTACCGAGGCAATGAGCAGTTCTTC.

This clone was seen only a few times. The V call is TRBV6-1, the J call TRBJ2-7, with 10 bases lining up with TRBD1. The J segment lost 6 bases and the V segment lost 2 bases, leaving 7 bases of the junction unmatched. This CDR3 contains 15 residues. Germline lookup yields CDR1 MNHNS and CDR2 SASEGT. The CDR3 coding sequence is TGTGCCAGCAGTGAACACACAGACAGGGGGCGCGAGCAGTACTTC. Amino acids: CASSEHTDRGREQYF.

This clone was observed a handful of times. The chain recombines TRBV14 with TRBJ1-2; weak D call: TRBD1 (6 bases). The CDR3 totals 12 residues. Trimming shortened V by 4 bases and J by 8 bases, and 11 bases separated the two germline ends. Germline loops: CDR1 SGHDN, CDR2 FVKESK. CDR3 bases: TGTGCCAGCAGCCCCGCAGGGGTCGGCTACACCTTC. The encoded protein is CASSPAGVGYTF.

This chain links TRBV9 with TRBJ1-2; 8 bases are a match to TRBD1. The CDR3 contains 16 residues. Germline V lookup: CDR1 SGDLS, CDR2 YYNGEE. The V segment lost 3 bases and the J segment 6 bases; nucleotides outside the gene matches: 13. CDR3 protein: CASSAPQGALGDGYTF. Written as DNA, the CDR3 is TGTGCCAGCAGCGCCCCGCAGGGGGCCCTCGGGGATGGCTACACCTTC.

The chain couples TRBV6-6 to TRBJ2-5; 8 nucleotides align to TRBD1. V dropped 7 bases and J dropped 1; count of bases not matched to a gene: 8. Germline V CDR1 and CDR2: MNHNY, SVGAGI (reference sequence). This CDR3 comprises 15 residues. The CDR3 nucleotides read TGTGCCAGCAACAAAGGACAGGGCGTCCAAGAGACCCAGTACTTC. Amino acid sequence: CASNKGQGVQETQYF.

The V and J genes are TRBV6-1 and TRBJ2-3; D perhaps matches TRBD2 (5 bases). Germline V gene sequence: CDR1 MNHNS, CDR2 SASEGT. This CDR3 has 13 amino acids. V was shortened by 6 bases and J by 3 bases, with 10 bases between the two germline ends. The CDR3, as DNA: TGTGCCAGCAGAGTAGCGAATACAGATACGCAGTATTTT. Translation gives CASRVANTDTQYF.

This clone was seen more than once but under ten times. The rearrangement uses TRBV5-1 and TRBJ2-7; D is perhaps TRBD1 (6 bases). The CDR3 runs to 12 residues. V was clipped by 5 bases and J by 3 bases, with 9 bases between them. Germline loops: CDR1 SGHRS, CDR2 YFSETQ. CDR3 sequence reads: CASRLQGYEQYF. The CDR3 DNA sequence: TGCGCCAGCAGACTACAGGGCTACGAGCAGTACTTC.

Comment on this clone: Distinct nucleotide sequences in the sample also encode this CDR3. V usage is TRBV29-1 and J usage is TRBJ1-1, with D hard to call. The CDR3 totals 13 residues. Trimming shortened V by 4 bases and J by 2 bases, and 11 bases separated the two germline ends. Germline V gene lookup returns CDR1 SQVTM and CDR2 ANQGSEA. In DNA, the CDR3 is TGCAGCGTTGTAGGCAGGCTTAACACTGAAGCTTTCTTT. Its protein is CSVVGRLNTEAFF.

This chain connects TRBV15 to TRBJ1-6; D might be TRBD1 (5 bases). The ends were cut back, 11 bases at V and 8 bases at J, with 13 bases in the middle. The V gene's germline CDR1 is LNHNV and CDR2 YYDKDF (reference sequence). The CDR3 contains 12 residues. In DNA, the CDR3 is TGTGCCCCCCAGGGCACCGATTCACCCCTCCACTTT. Residues: CAPQGTDSPLHF.

The V call is TRBV18, the J call TRBJ1-1, with D uncertain. Per germline, CDR1 KGHSH and CDR2 LQKENI. CDR3 length equals 13 residues. Trimming cost V 3 bases and J 3 bases, with 8 bases left between them. The CDR3 region is CASSPRQDTEAFF. The CDR3 DNA is TGTGCCAGCTCACCGAGGCAGGACACTGAAGCTTTCTTT.

The rearrangement links TRBV30 to TRBJ1-1; D is unresolved. V gave up 0 bases and J gave up 10 bases, with 12 bases separating them. This CDR3 contains 12 residues. The germline V gene encodes CDR1 GTSNPN and CDR2 SVGIG (reference sequence). Here the CDR3 DNA reads TGTGCCTGGAGTGTAGTGGGCCGTGTAGCTTTCTTT. Encoded protein: CAWSVVGRVAFF.

There are a few counts of this clone. Other DNA sequences within the sample encode an identical CDR3. The V call is TRBV5-6, the J call TRBJ1-2, with 7 bases matching TRBD1. After removal of 4 bases from V and 2 bases from J, the junction contained 2 bases not matched to a gene. The CDR3 length is 13 residues. Germline CDR1 is SGHDT and CDR2 is YYEEEE. The CDR3 coding sequence is TGTGCCAGCAGCCCACAGGGGAACTATGGCTACACCTTC. It codes for CASSPQGNYGYTF.

The chain joins TRBV7-2 to TRBJ1-5, with a weak D call TRBD1 (5 bases). V lost 2 bases and J lost 5, with 7 bases in between. This CDR3 region has 13 residues. Germline CDR1 is SGHTA and CDR2 is FQGNSA. For the CDR3, the DNA is TGTGCCAGCAGCTTATCAGGGTATCAGCCCCAGCATTTT. Protein: CASSLSGYQPQHF.

The chain carries TRBV7-2 and TRBJ1-3; no clear D gene. Germline values: CDR1 SGHTA, CDR2 FQGNSA. CDR3 size: 15 residues. Trimming removed 2 bases from V and 3 bases from J, with 11 bases in between. CDR3 residues: CASSLTSGGGNTIYF. For the CDR3, the DNA is TGTGCCAGCAGCTTAACAAGCGGCGGTGGAAACACCATATATTTT. Supplemented by reference TRBV7-2 and TRBJ1-3, the full variable domain reads GAGVSQSPSNKVTEKGKDVELRCDPISGHTALYWYRQSLGQGLEFLIYFQGNSAPDKSGLPSDRFSAERTGGSVSTLTIQRTQQEDSAVYLCASSLTSGGGNTIYFGEGSWLTVV.

CDR3 sequence reads: CASNYVAGGPLETQYF. In nucleotides, the CDR3 is TGTGCCAGCAACTATGTAGCGGGAGGGCCTTTGGAGACCCAGTACTTC. V and J are TRBV25-1 and TRBJ2-5, with 11 positions matching TRBD2. CDR1 and CDR2 from the germline V gene are MGHDK and SYGVNS. V was pared by 7 bases and J by 5 bases, with 12 bases of the junction left unmatched. CDR3 size: 16 residues.

This clone occurred a few times. This chain joins TRBV5-1 and TRBJ2-1, with 7 bases identical to TRBD2. In germline, CDR1 is SGHRS, CDR2 YFSETQ. This CDR3 is 15 amino acids long. The junction had 7 bases not matched to a gene; V was cut back by 2 bases and J by 5 bases. DNA for the CDR3: TGCGCCAGCAGCTTCAGAGGGGAGGGGAACAATGAGCAGTTCTTC. Translation gives CASSFRGEGNNEQFF.

The gene calls are TRBV11-2 and TRBJ2-7, with D tentatively TRBD1 or TRBD2 (5 bases each). Trimming took off 2 bases at V and 1 base at J, with 12 bases between the two ends. Germline assignment: CDR1 SGHAT and CDR2 FQNNGV. The CDR3 runs 15 residues. The CDR3 sequence: CASSLQRGASYEQYF. In nucleotides, the CDR3 is TGTGCCAGCAGCTTACAACGGGGCGCGTCCTACGAGCAGTACTTC.

This clone showed up many times. Mismatch with germline at one junction end may stem from a read error. This chain uses TRBV2 with TRBJ2-5; TRBD2 aligns across 10 bases. The germline gives CDR1 SNHLY, CDR2 FYNNEI. The CDR3 extends over 15 amino acids. Here the CDR3 reads CASNPRTSGQGTQYF. CDR3 DNA sequence: TGTGCCAGCAACCCACGGACTAGCGGCCAAGGGACCCAGTACTTC.